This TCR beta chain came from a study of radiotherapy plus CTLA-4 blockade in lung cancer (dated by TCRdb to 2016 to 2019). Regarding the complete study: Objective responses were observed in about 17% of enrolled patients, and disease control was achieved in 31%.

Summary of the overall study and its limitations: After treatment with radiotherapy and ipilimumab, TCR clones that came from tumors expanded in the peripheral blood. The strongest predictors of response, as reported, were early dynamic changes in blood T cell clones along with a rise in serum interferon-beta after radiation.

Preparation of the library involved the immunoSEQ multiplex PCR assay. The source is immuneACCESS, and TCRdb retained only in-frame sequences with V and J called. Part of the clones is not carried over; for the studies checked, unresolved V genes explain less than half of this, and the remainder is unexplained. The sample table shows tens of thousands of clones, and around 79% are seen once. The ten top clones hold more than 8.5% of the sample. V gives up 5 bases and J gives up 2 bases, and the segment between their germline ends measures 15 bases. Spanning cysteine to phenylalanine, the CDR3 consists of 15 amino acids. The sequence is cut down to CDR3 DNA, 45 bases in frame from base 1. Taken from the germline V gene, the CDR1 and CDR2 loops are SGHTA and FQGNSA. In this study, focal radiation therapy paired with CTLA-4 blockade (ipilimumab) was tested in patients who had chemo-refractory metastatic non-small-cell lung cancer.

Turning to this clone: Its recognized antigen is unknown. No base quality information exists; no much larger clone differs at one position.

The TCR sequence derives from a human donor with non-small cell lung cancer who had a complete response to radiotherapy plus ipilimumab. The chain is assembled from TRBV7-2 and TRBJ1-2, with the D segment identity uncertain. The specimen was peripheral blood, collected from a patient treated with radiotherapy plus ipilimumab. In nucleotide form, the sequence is TGTGCCAGCAGCCCTACCTCAGGACGGAACTATGGCTACACCTTC. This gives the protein CASSPTSGRNYGYTF. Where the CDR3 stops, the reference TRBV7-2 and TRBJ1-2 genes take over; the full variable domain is GAGVSQSPSNKVTEKGKDVELRCDPISGHTALYWYRQSLGQGLEFLIYFQGNSAPDKSGLPSDRFSAERTGGSVSTLTIQRTQQEDSAVYLCASSPTSGRNYGYTFGSGTRLTVV.